The present T cell receptor beta chain was sequenced within a study of cytomegalovirus exposure and HLA in healthy donors. Study details: Among the approximately 380 donors who were genotyped, about 80% fell in the genetic ancestry cluster that is associated with self-reported Caucasian donors.

Between the trimmed V and J ends, which lost 8 bases and 1 base, there was a span of 11 bases. CDR1 and CDR2 from the germline V gene are SNHLY and FYNNEI. CDR3 size: 13 residues. The PCR was carried out with 60 Vbeta primers and 13 Jbeta primers. Sequenced by immunoSEQ multiplex PCR; TCRdb stores in-frame clones only, minus some. Among 59,000 or so clones, 65% to 80% were seen once, and the ten largest hold about 6.8%. Whole-study findings and limits: One later analysis reportedly identified an Asian-associated ancestry cluster that showed fewer N-insertions than the approximately 700-donor mean. According to an earlier analysis, most TCR beta V segments yielded productive rearrangements about 87% or about 30% of the time. Researchers had no immune exposure information except CMV serostatus available.

There are a few counts of this clone. The antigen is unknown. What was sequenced was PBMCs. This receptor was identified in a man between 25 and 39 years old in good health and CMV-seropositive. This sequence joins TRBV2 and TRBJ1-1, with a possible D match to TRBD1 (5 bases). The CDR3 nucleotides read TGTGCCAGCCAGGGACTACGGAACACTGAAGCTTTCTTT. This sequence encodes CASQGLRNTEAFF.